Below are 31 T cell receptor beta chains sequenced from a single sample in a study of beta chain features in type 1 diabetes. The antigens these receptors bind are not known. Study-wide results and limits: Significant though moderate, a shortening of TCRB CDR3s appeared in all four CD4+ subsets of Type 1 diabetes patients.

The study reverse transcribed the entire isolated RNA, so it sequenced expressed TCRB transcripts. Sequenced by immunoSEQ multiplex PCR; TCRdb stores in-frame clones only, minus some. In the table there are hundreds of thousands of clones, 11% to 15% of which are singletons. Sequencing was done on a sample of naive CD4+ T cells from blood. The receptors here all came from a man between 18 and 35 years old with type 1 diabetes.

J is TRBJ2-7 and V is TRBV7-2, with D possibly TRBD1 on 6 matching bases. V shed 5 bases and J shed 0 bases, with 8 bases lying between them. The CDR3 runs to 13 residues. Germline CDR1 is SGHTA and CDR2 is FQGNSA. The DNA for the CDR3 is TGTGCCAGCAGCCGGGACAACTCCTACGAGCAGTACTTC. Protein sequence: CASSRDNSYEQYF.

The table lists this clone with a few counts. The chain has TRBV4-1 and TRBJ2-5; 8 nucleotides match TRBD1. Germline values: CDR1 MGHRA, CDR2 YSYEKL. V dropped 9 bases and J dropped 5; count of bases not matched to a gene: 8. This CDR3 comprises 13 residues. The CDR3 DNA is TGCGCCAGTTCGGACAGGGAGGCGGAGACCCAGTACTTC. As protein: CASSDREAETQYF.

This clone was observed a handful of times. This chain connects TRBV4-3 to TRBJ1-1; D gene unclear. Per germline, CDR1 LGHNA and CDR2 YSLEER. Between the trimmed V and J ends, which lost 0 bases and 5 bases, there was a span of 7 bases. The CDR3 contains 13 residues. This CDR3 reads CASSQDPSTEAFF. The CDR3, as DNA: TGCGCCAGCAGCCAAGACCCGAGTACTGAAGCTTTCTTT.

The chain joins TRBV7-9 to TRBJ2-6; TRBD2 is a possible D gene (6 bases). The germline CDR1 and CDR2 sequences are SEHNR and FQNEAQ (reference sequence). The CDR3 runs 15 residues. The V and J ends lost 6 bases and 2 bases respectively, with 11 bases between them. The CDR3 protein is CASRFREAGANVLTF. The CDR3 nucleotides read TGTGCCAGCAGGTTCAGGGAGGCTGGGGCCAACGTCCTGACTTTC. Looking up the rest from reference TRBV7-9 and TRBJ2-6 gives the full variable domain: DTGVSQNPRHKITKRGQNVTFRCDPISEHNRLYWYRQTLGQGPEFLTYFQNEAQLEKSRLLSDRFSAERPKGSFSTLEIQRTEQGDSAMYLCASRFREAGANVLTFGAGSRLTVL.

V usage is TRBV5-6 and J usage is TRBJ2-7; D remains ambiguous. V lost 3 bases and J lost 0, with 4 bases in between. The CDR3 is made up of 12 amino acids. Germline V gene data show CDR1 as SGHDT and CDR2 as YYEEEE. The CDR3 loop is CASSWLSYEQYF. The CDR3 nucleotides are TGTGCCAGCAGCTGGCTCTCCTACGAGCAGTACTTC.

This clone was found a few times. The chain is built from TRBV21-1 and TRBJ2-7; the DNA was not used to check the table's D call, TRBD1. TRBV21-1 corresponds to a pseudogene. The CDR3 runs to 18 residues. For the CDR3, the DNA is TGTGCCAGCAGCAAAGCGCTTGGGACAAAGGACAGGGGCTACGAGCAGTACTTC. As protein: CASSKALGTKDRGYEQYF.

Here the CDR3 DNA reads TGCGCCACCAAACTAGCGGGAGGGCCGGGTGAGCAGTTCTTC. Translated, it gives CATKLAGGPGEQFF. V usage is TRBV4-1 and J usage is TRBJ2-1; the match to TRBD2 covers 13 bases. Germline V lookup: CDR1 MGHRA, CDR2 YSYEKL. After removal of 10 bases from V and 9 bases from J, the junction contained 9 bases not matched to a gene. The CDR3 runs 14 residues.

This clone was seen a handful of times. The genes are TRBV30 and TRBJ2-7; D is ambiguous. The ends were cut back, 0 bases at V and 2 bases at J, with 8 bases in the middle. Looked up from germline, CDR1 is GTSNPN and CDR2 is SVGIG (reference sequence). The CDR3 spans 13 residues. CDR3 residues: CAWSVPSTYEQYF. In DNA, the CDR3 is TGTGCCTGGAGTGTACCCAGTACCTACGAGCAGTACTTC. Supplemented by reference TRBV30 and TRBJ2-7, the full variable domain reads SQTIHQWPATLVQPVGSPLSLECTVEGTSNPNLYWYRQAAGRGLQLLFYSVGIGQISSEVPQNLSASRPQDRQFILSSKKLLLSDSGFYLCAWSVPSTYEQYFGPGTRLTVT.

This clone was detected only a few times. This chain joins TRBV7-9 and TRBJ1-2; 7 bases line up with TRBD1. This CDR3 comprises 16 residues. Trimming removed 5 bases from V and 4 bases from J; junction bases left unmatched: 13. Germline CDR1 SEHNR, CDR2 FQNEAQ (reference sequence). The CDR3 sequence: CASSARSSGTVYGYTF. CDR3 nucleotides: TGTGCCAGCAGCGCCCGATCCTCCGGGACAGTCTATGGCTACACCTTC.

The V gene is TRBV4-1, the J gene TRBJ1-2; 8 bases are a match to TRBD1. This CDR3 spans 17 amino acids. Per germline, CDR1 MGHRA and CDR2 YSYEKL. Unmatched junction bases numbered 14, after V lost 4 bases and J lost 4 bases. The CDR3, as DNA: TGCGCCAGCAGCCCTTTGGGGCAGGGGGCTTTTGGCTATGGCTACACCTTC. It translates to CASSPLGQGAFGYGYTF.

The genes are TRBV4-2 and TRBJ2-5; TRBD2 agrees at 16 bases. The CDR3 sequence is 16 residues long. V lost 4 bases, J lost 5 bases, and 4 bases stayed unmatched. Germline values: CDR1 LGHNA, CDR2 YNFKEQ. The CDR3 loop reads CASSPGTSGGGETQYF. The CDR3 DNA follows: TGTGCCAGCAGCCCCGGGACTAGCGGGGGGGGTGAGACCCAGTACTTC.

The CDR3 DNA follows: TGTGCCAGCAGCGTAGCTAATGGCAGGGGGGGAGACGAGCAGTACTTC. Encoded protein: CASSVANGRGGDEQYF. The rearrangement links TRBV9 to TRBJ2-7; the D gene could be TRBD1 or TRBD2 (7 bases each). Germline V gene lookup returns CDR1 SGDLS and CDR2 YYNGEE. The CDR3 contains 16 residues. V shed 0 bases and J shed 5 bases, with 18 bases lying between them.

A few counts support this clone. The rearrangement joins TRBV19 to TRBJ2-7; D possibly corresponds to TRBD1 (6 bases). The V gene's germline CDR1 is LNHDA and CDR2 SQIVND (reference sequence). The CDR3 sequence is 12 residues long. V lost 6 bases, J lost 2 bases, and 8 bases lay in between. The chain's CDR3 is CASSDRPYEQYF. The CDR3 bases are TGTGCCAGTAGCGACAGGCCCTACGAGCAGTACTTC.

This chain uses TRBV6-6 with TRBJ2-1; TRBD1 is a possible D gene (6 bases). Germline CDR1 and CDR2: MNHNY and SVGAGI (reference sequence). There are 15 residues in the CDR3. V was shortened by 7 bases and J by 1 base, with 14 bases between the two germline ends. DNA for the CDR3: TGTGCCAGCATCCCTGTCAGGGGATCCTACAATGAGCAGTTCTTC. This codes for CASIPVRGSYNEQFF.

CDR3 sequence (DNA): TGTGCCAGCAGTGGATACAGGGGTAGCGGCAATGAGCAGTTCTTC. Translated: CASSGYRGSGNEQFF. The V and J genes are TRBV6-5 and TRBJ2-1, with D perhaps matching TRBD1 (7 bases). V lost 5 bases, J lost 6 bases, and 17 bases lay in between. The germline CDR1 and CDR2 sequences are MNHEY and SVGAGI. This CDR3 is built from 15 residues.

The chain links TRBV30 to TRBJ2-5, with 8 bases that match TRBD1. The CDR3 sequence is 15 residues long. Germline loops: CDR1 GTSNPN, CDR2 SVGIG (reference sequence). Trimming at V came to 4 bases and at J to 5 bases, leaving 12 bases not matched to a gene. The CDR3 DNA follows: TGTGCCTGGACAGGGCAGGGGGCGTACACGGAGACCCAGTACTTC. This codes for CAWTGQGAYTETQYF. The variable domain in full, completed from reference TRBV30 and TRBJ2-5, reads SQTIHQWPATLVQPVGSPLSLECTVEGTSNPNLYWYRQAAGRGLQLLFYSVGIGQISSEVPQNLSASRPQDRQFILSSKKLLLSDSGFYLCAWTGQGAYTETQYFGPGTRLLVL.

About this clone itself: This same CDR3 is encoded by further DNA sequences in the sample. V and J are TRBV29-1 and TRBJ2-3; D gene ambiguous. Trimming pared 3 bases from V and 1 base from J, leaving 5 bases between. CDR3 length: 12 residues. Germline CDR1 and CDR2: SQVTM and ANQGSEA. CDR3 DNA sequence: TGCAGCGTTGACGGCGGCACAGATACGCAGTATTTT. Its protein product is CSVDGGTDTQYF.

This sequence joins TRBV4-2 and TRBJ2-2; D is possibly TRBD1 (5 bases). CDR1 is LGHNA and CDR2 is YNFKEQ in the germline V gene. V shed 0 bases and J shed 5 bases, with 13 bases lying between them. This CDR3 contains 16 residues. DNA for the CDR3: TGTGCCAGCAGCCAAGATCAAGGCCGGACAACCGGGGAGCTGTTTTTT. Its protein product is CASSQDQGRTTGELFF.

This clone has more than one count but fewer than ten. CDR3 nucleotides: TGTGCCAGCAGCGTAGGAGTGGAGCGGAGCACTGAAGCTTTCTTT. Translation gives CASSVGVERSTEAFF. J is TRBJ1-1 and V is TRBV9; D gene ambiguous. The CDR3 is 15 residues long. The germline V and J ends were trimmed by 0 bases and 4 bases, with 13 bases remaining between them. The V gene's germline CDR1 is SGDLS and CDR2 YYNGEE.

This clone showed up just a few times. The V gene is TRBV2, the J gene TRBJ2-5, with a weak D call TRBD1 (6 bases). V dropped 8 bases and J dropped 6 bases, with 16 bases sitting between them. The CDR3 has 13 residues. Germline V gene data show CDR1 as SNHLY and CDR2 as FYNNEI. The DNA for the CDR3 is TGTGCCAGCTTACAGGGATACCAGAAGACCCAGTACTTC. Its protein is CASLQGYQKTQYF. Full variable domain (outside the CDR3, taken from reference TRBV2 and TRBJ2-5): EPEVTQTPSHQVTQMGQEVILRCVPISNHLYFYWYRQILGQKVEFLVSFYNNEISEKSEIFDDQFSVERPDGSNFTLKIRSTKLEDSAMYFCASLQGYQKTQYFGPGTRLLVL.

This clone occurred a few times. The chain employs TRBV5-1 and TRBJ2-1; tentatively, D is TRBD1 or TRBD2 (6 bases each). V was clipped by 4 bases and J by 6 bases, with 17 bases between them. The CDR3 covers 15 residues. Germline CDR1 SGHRS, CDR2 YFSETQ. This CDR3 is CASSLDSMGGNEQFF. DNA of the CDR3: TGCGCCAGCAGCCTGGACAGTATGGGGGGCAATGAGCAGTTCTTC.

The chain combines TRBV5-4 with TRBJ2-4; TRBD1 agrees at 10 bases. The CDR3 spans 15 residues. After removal of 4 bases from V and 9 bases from J, the junction contained 10 bases not matched to a gene. The V gene's germline CDR1 is SGHNT and CDR2 YYREEE (reference sequence). CDR3 residues: CASSLGTGDGAIQYF. The CDR3 bases are TGTGCCAGCAGCCTCGGGACAGGGGACGGAGCCATTCAGTACTTC.

This clone was detected a few times. V is TRBV18 and J is TRBJ2-1; D is possibly TRBD1 (6 bases). The V gene lost 7 bases and the J gene lost 6 bases, with 13 bases spanning the gap. Germline V gives CDR1 KGHSH, CDR2 LQKENI. The CDR3 is made up of 13 amino acids. CDR3: CASYPGEGNEQFF. For the CDR3, the DNA is TGTGCCAGCTACCCAGGGGAAGGCAATGAGCAGTTCTTC.

The CDR3 bases are TGTGCCAGCACCTACGGACTAGCGGGGGGTTATACGCAGTATTTT. It codes for CASTYGLAGGYTQYF. The V call is TRBV9, the J call TRBJ2-3; TRBD2 matches at 14 bases. Germline V gives CDR1 SGDLS, CDR2 YYNGEE. V shed 6 bases, J shed 7 bases, and the junction held 7 bases outside the gene matches. This CDR3 comprises 15 residues.

This clone was seen more than once but under ten times. CDR3 coding DNA: TGTGCCAGCAGCCACCCAGCGGCGGGTTGGGATGGCTACACCTTC. Its translation is CASSHPAAGWDGYTF. This rearrangement joins TRBV5-6 to TRBJ1-2, with unresolved D. The V and J ends lost 4 bases and 6 bases respectively, with 19 bases between them. Per germline, CDR1 SGHDT and CDR2 YYEEEE. There are 15 residues in the CDR3. Full variable domain (rest looked up from reference TRBV5-6 and TRBJ1-2): DAGVTQSPTHLIKTRGQQVTLRCSPKSGHDTVSWYQQALGQGPQFIFQYYEEEERQRGNFPDRFSGHQFPNYSSELNVNALLLGDSALYLCASSHPAAGWDGYTFGSGTRLTVV.

This clone has a handful of counts. J is TRBJ1-4 and V is TRBV29-1, with a tentative D call TRBD1 (6 bases). V was cut by 4 bases and J by 4 bases, with 16 bases left in between. Germline V gene sequence: CDR1 SQVTM, CDR2 ANQGSEA. This CDR3 is 15 amino acids long. The CDR3 reads CSVAMAQGHNEKLFF. Here the CDR3 DNA reads TGCAGCGTTGCTATGGCACAGGGCCATAATGAAAAACTGTTTTTT.

This clone turned up a few times. At one end, the junction sequence differs from germline, possibly due to a read error. The rearrangement links TRBV18 to TRBJ2-1; 7 nucleotides match TRBD1. The CDR3 is 14 amino acids. The germline gives CDR1 KGHSH, CDR2 LQKENI. The CDR3 DNA reads as TGTGCCAGCCCACCGGGGACAGCTTACAATGAGCAGTTCTTC. Encoded protein: CASPPGTAYNEQFF.

V gene TRBV28 combines with J gene TRBJ2-6; tentatively, D is TRBD1 (6 bases). Germline CDR1 MDHEN, CDR2 SYDVKM. V was pared by 6 bases and J by 1 base, with 19 bases between. CDR3 size: 18 residues. The CDR3 spells CASRPFRGQRSGANVLTF. Written as DNA, the CDR3 is TGTGCCAGCAGACCCTTCCGGGGACAAAGATCTGGGGCCAACGTCCTGACTTTC.

The V gene is TRBV7-2, the J gene TRBJ2-7, with TRBD1 matching over 8 bases. Germline values: CDR1 SGHTA, CDR2 FQGNSA. V gave up 5 bases and J gave up 2 bases; unmatched junction bases: 11. This CDR3 has 16 amino acids. The CDR3 bases are TGTGCCAGCAGCCGCGGCGGGGACAGGCTTCCCTACGAGCAGTACTTC. Translation gives CASSRGGDRLPYEQYF.

The chain carries TRBV7-2 and TRBJ1-1; D is undetermined. CDR1 is SGHTA and CDR2 is FQGNSA in the germline V gene. The CDR3 totals 14 residues. The ends were cut back, 7 bases at V and 3 bases at J, with 15 bases in the middle. The DNA for the CDR3 is TGTGCCAGCACCGAAAGCCTCAGAGACACTGAAGCTTTCTTT. It yields the protein CASTESLRDTEAFF.

The chain couples TRBV6-5 to TRBJ1-1, with D uncertain. V was clipped by 5 bases and J by 5 bases, with 12 bases between them. This CDR3 contains 13 residues. Germline assignment: CDR1 MNHEY and CDR2 SVGAGI. DNA of the CDR3: TGTGCCAGCAGTCCATATGGAGGAACTGAAGCTTTCTTT. Amino acid sequence: CASSPYGGTEAFF.